These 32 T cell receptor beta chains share one sample of origin, sequenced in a study of blood T cell repertoires in COVID-19. Here immunoSEQ multiplex PCR was the method, and the copy in TCRdb shows in-frame clones only, minus some. The sample has over 200,000 clones, 80% to 90% seen once. The sequenced sample consisted of peripheral blood. These receptors originate from a man between 18 and 35 years old with active or convalescent COVID-19.

The chain employs TRBV7-2 and TRBJ2-3; D is possibly TRBD2 (7 bases). The germline V gene has CDR1 SGHTA and CDR2 FQGNSA. With 1 base removed from V and 6 bases from J, the gap between germline ends came to 11 bases. The CDR3 has 14 residues. In DNA form, the CDR3 reads TGTGCCAGCAGCTTAGTGGGGGGGGCGGATACGCAGTATTTT. Protein sequence: CASSLVGGADTQYF.

The genes are TRBV6-2 or TRBV6-3 and TRBJ1-2; D remains ambiguous. Looked up from germline, CDR1 is MNHEY and CDR2 is SVGEGT. The V and J ends lost 0 bases and 8 bases respectively, with 10 bases between them. The CDR3 totals 13 residues. CDR3 nucleotides: TGTGCCAGCAGTTACTCGTTCAGGTACGGCTACACCTTC. Residues: CASSYSFRYGYTF.

The gene calls are TRBV5-6 and TRBJ2-1, with D tentatively TRBD2 (6 bases). The V gene lost 0 bases and the J gene lost 4 bases, with 11 bases spanning the gap. Germline lookup yields CDR1 SGHDT and CDR2 YYEEEE. The CDR3 has 15 amino acids. DNA of the CDR3: TGTGCCAGCAGCTTGGGGACTATCCTTTACAATGAGCAGTTCTTC. Its protein is CASSLGTILYNEQFF.

Only one count was recorded for this clone. This chain links TRBV28 with TRBJ1-5; 9 positions match TRBD1. The CDR3 length is 17 residues. V trimming: 6 bases; J trimming: 3 bases; junction bases outside the gene matches: 12. CDR1 MDHEN and CDR2 SYDVKM come from the germline V gene. CDR3 sequence (DNA): TGTGCCAGCAGCCGAAGGGGCCGGACAGGGGCCAATCAGCCCCAGCATTTT. This sequence encodes CASSRRGRTGANQPQHF.

This clone appeared once. The rearrangement uses TRBV14 and TRBJ2-1, with unresolved D. This CDR3 comprises 16 residues. Germline CDR1 is SGHDN and CDR2 is FVKESK. Trimming took 0 bases from V and 0 from J, leaving 9 bases between them. The CDR3 reads CASSQDSVSSYNEQFF. The CDR3, as DNA: TGTGCCAGCAGCCAAGATTCCGTTTCCTCCTACAATGAGCAGTTCTTC.

DNA for the CDR3: TGTGCCAGCAGCTTAGAGCGGCAGAGATACAATGAGCAGTTCTTC. This encodes CASSLERQRYNEQFF. The V call is TRBV11-2, the J call TRBJ2-1; D is unresolved. V was trimmed by 0 bases and J by 4 bases, leaving 10 bases between them. The CDR3 loop spans 15 amino acids. Germline CDR1 and CDR2: SGHAT and FQNNGV.

V gene TRBV25-1 combines with J gene TRBJ2-7; a possible D gene is TRBD1 (6 bases). Per germline, CDR1 MGHDK and CDR2 SYGVNS. Trimming pared 10 bases from V and 3 bases from J, leaving 16 bases between. This CDR3 spans 13 amino acids. CDR3 amino acids: CATSDRWDYEQYF. The DNA of the CDR3 is TGTGCCACCTCAGACAGGTGGGACTACGAGCAGTACTTC.

The V call is TRBV6-6, the J call TRBJ1-5, with TRBD1 identical over 10 bases. CDR1 is MNHNY, CDR2 SVGAGI, per germline (reference sequence). The CDR3 extends over 15 amino acids. The J segment lost 6 bases and the V segment lost 6 bases, leaving 8 bases of the junction unmatched. The CDR3 bases are TGTGCCAGCAGCAAAGGGACAGGGGAAATTCAGCCCCAGCATTTT. It translates to CASSKGTGEIQPQHF.

The chain links TRBV19 to TRBJ1-3; 10 bases match TRBD1. V was pared by 7 bases and J by 2 bases, with 8 bases of the junction left unmatched. Germline CDR1 and CDR2: LNHDA and SQIVND (reference sequence). The CDR3 extends over 16 amino acids. CDR3 in amino acids: CASITPGQGTGNTIYF. The DNA of the CDR3 is TGTGCCAGTATCACCCCGGGACAGGGGACTGGAAACACCATATATTTT.

The V and J genes are TRBV10-2 and TRBJ1-4; possibly TRBD1 for D (6 bases). Germline CDR1 WSHSY, CDR2 SAAADI. The V end lost 2 bases, the J end lost 8 bases, and 15 bases lay between the germline ends. The CDR3 runs 15 residues. The CDR3: CASSESGGALEKLFF. The CDR3 nucleotides are TGCGCCAGCAGTGAGAGTGGGGGGGCATTGGAAAAACTGTTTTTT.

V gene TRBV4-3 combines with J gene TRBJ2-1; a possible D gene is TRBD2 (6 bases). CDR1 LGHNA and CDR2 YSLEER come from the germline V gene. Trimming removed 4 bases at V and 4 bases at J, with 17 bases between. This CDR3 comprises 16 residues. CDR3 bases: TGCGCCAGCAGCCGAGGGGTGGGGGGTCTTTACAATGAGCAGTTCTTC. Amino acid sequence: CASSRGVGGLYNEQFF.

The chain uses TRBV29-1 and TRBJ1-1; no clear D. CDR1 and CDR2 from the germline V gene are SQVTM and ANQGSEA. The V gene lost 5 bases and the J gene lost 5 bases, with 15 bases spanning the gap. The CDR3 is 13 amino acids. The CDR3: CSVSKVPGTEAFF. CDR3 sequence (DNA): TGCAGCGTTTCTAAAGTCCCGGGGACTGAAGCTTTCTTT.

V is TRBV3-1 (or the pseudogene TRBV3-2) and J is TRBJ1-2; TRBD1 is a possible D gene (6 bases). CDR1 and CDR2 from the germline V gene are LGHDT and YNNKEL (reference sequence). This CDR3 comprises 16 residues. Trimming left V 1 base short and J 8 bases short, with 20 bases between. Here the CDR3 DNA reads TGTGCCAGCAGCCAAGGAGCTATTGGTGCAGGGGTGGGCTACACCTTC. Protein: CASSQGAIGAGVGYTF.

Only one count was recorded for this clone. The CDR3 sequence: CASSVDKGGERPGGAFF. The CDR3, as DNA: TGTGCCAGCAGCGTAGATAAAGGGGGCGAGCGCCCAGGCGGAGCTTTCTTT. The chain uses TRBV9 and TRBJ1-1; 7 nucleotides agree with TRBD1. Germline V CDR1 and CDR2: SGDLS, YYNGEE. V lost 0 bases, J lost 10 bases, and 18 bases stayed unmatched. The CDR3 totals 17 residues. The whole variable domain, remainder taken from reference TRBV9 and TRBJ1-1, is DSGVTQTPKHLITATGQRVTLRCSPRSGDLSVYWYQQSLDQGLQFLIQYYNGEERAKGNILERFSAQQFPDLHSELNLSSLELGDSALYFCASSVDKGGERPGGAFFGQGTRLTVV.

The V call is TRBV7-9, the J call TRBJ2-3, with 9 bases identical to TRBD2. The CDR3 is made up of 17 amino acids. Trimming took 3 bases from V and 4 from J; bases not matched to a gene: 11. Germline lookup yields CDR1 SEHNR and CDR2 FQNEAQ (reference sequence). CDR3 amino acids: CASSLGTLAGEADTQYF. CDR3 sequence (DNA): TGTGCCAGCAGCTTGGGAACCTTAGCGGGAGAGGCAGATACGCAGTATTTT.

The V and J genes are TRBV20-1 and TRBJ2-7; 9 bases map to TRBD1. This CDR3 region has 11 residues. The germline V gene encodes CDR1 DFQATT and CDR2 SNEGSKA (reference sequence). CDR3 sequence reads: CRADRGVVQYF. The CDR3 DNA sequence: TGCAGAGCGGACAGGGGAGTTGTGCAGTACTTC.

This clone was recorded only once. This chain joins TRBV9 and TRBJ1-5; possible D gene TRBD1, 6 bases. Germline values: CDR1 SGDLS, CDR2 YYNGEE. V lost 3 bases and J 4 bases, leaving 11 bases between the germline ends. This CDR3 contains 14 residues. CDR3 amino acids: CASSAQGGNQPQHF. The DNA for the CDR3 is TGTGCCAGCAGCGCACAGGGTGGGAATCAGCCCCAGCATTTT.

The chain is built from TRBV28 and TRBJ2-1; 9 bases match TRBD2. This CDR3 is 19 amino acids long. V dropped 5 bases and J dropped 2; count of bases not matched to a gene: 16. Germline V gene sequence: CDR1 MDHEN, CDR2 SYDVKM. CDR3 in DNA: TGTGCCAGCAGTCCCTCTAGAGCGGGAGGAGGGGGCGCCTACAATGAGCAGTTCTTC. Its protein is CASSPSRAGGGGAYNEQFF.

The chain carries TRBV11-1 and TRBJ1-2; D gene unclear. CDR1 is SGHAT and CDR2 is FQDESV in the germline V gene (reference sequence). Trimming cost V 2 bases and J 2 bases, with 12 bases left between them. This CDR3 has 15 amino acids. The CDR3: CASSLPPGSNYGYTF. The DNA of the CDR3 is TGTGCCAGCAGCTTACCGCCGGGATCCAACTATGGCTACACCTTC.

The V gene is TRBV2, the J gene TRBJ2-1; D may be TRBD2 (6 bases). Trimming left V 8 bases short and J 7 bases short, with 15 bases between. This CDR3 has 13 amino acids. Germline values: CDR1 SNHLY, CDR2 FYNNEI. The CDR3 sequence is CASGRDGGNEQFF. As DNA, the CDR3 is TGTGCCAGCGGGCGGGACGGTGGGAATGAGCAGTTCTTC.

The CDR3: CASSKQGQGVMNTEAFF. DNA for the CDR3: TGTGCCAGCAGCAAGCAGGGACAGGGGGTTATGAACACTGAAGCTTTCTTT. This rearrangement joins TRBV28 to TRBJ1-1; the match to TRBD1 covers 11 bases. Germline assignment: CDR1 MDHEN and CDR2 SYDVKM. The CDR3 spans 17 residues. The V gene end was trimmed by 6 bases and the J gene end by 0 bases; junction bases not matched to a gene: 9. Together with reference TRBV28 and TRBJ1-1, the CDR3 gives the full variable domain: DVKVTQSSRYLVKRTGEKVFLECVQDMDHENMFWYRQDPGLGLRLIYFSYDVKMKEKGDIPEGYSVSREKKERFSLILESASTNQTSMYLCASSKQGQGVMNTEAFFGQGTRLTVV.

The V gene is TRBV21-1, the J gene TRBJ2-5; TRBD2 is the table's D call and was not checked against the DNA. TRBV21-1 is deemed a pseudogene. The CDR3 is 20 residues long. CDR3 DNA: TGTGCCAGCAGCAAAGTTTTTTGTAGCGGGAGGGGCTGGGGACAAGAGACCCAGTACTTC. Translated: CASSKVFCSGRGWGQETQYF.

The sample holds one count of this clone. The gene calls are TRBV5-4 and TRBJ2-3; 11 bases map to TRBD2. The CDR3 has 16 residues. Trimming at V came to 0 bases and at J to 6 bases, leaving 6 bases not matched to a gene. Germline values: CDR1 SGHNT, CDR2 YYREEE (reference sequence). The CDR3 DNA is TGTGCCAGCAGCTTGGCCGGGACTAGCGGATGGGATACGCAGTATTTT. Translation: CASSLAGTSGWDTQYF.

The gene calls are TRBV6-5 and TRBJ1-2; 8 bases map to TRBD1. CDR1 and CDR2 from the germline V gene are MNHEY and SVGAGI. The CDR3 is made up of 12 amino acids. The V segment lost 5 bases and the J segment 5 bases; nucleotides outside the gene matches: 1. The DNA for the CDR3 is TGTGCCAGCAGTAGGACAGGGTATGGCTACACCTTC. It translates to CASSRTGYGYTF.

Points on this clone: Compared with germline, one end of the junction differs, possibly owing to a read error. The V and J genes are TRBV7-7 and TRBJ2-3; TRBD1 is a possible D gene (5 bases). The germline V gene has CDR1 SSHAT and CDR2 FNYEAQ (reference sequence). The CDR3 sequence is 15 residues long. CDR3 sequence reads: CASSLAGRAVDTQYF. CDR3 nucleotides: TGTGCTAGCAGCTTAGCTGGCAGGGCGGTAGATACGCAGTATTTT.

This rearrangement joins TRBV7-2 to TRBJ2-7; D is ambiguous. V was trimmed by 5 bases and J by 4 bases, leaving 6 bases between them. Germline CDR1 is SGHTA and CDR2 is FQGNSA. The CDR3 totals 11 residues. The DNA for the CDR3 is TGTGCCAGCAGCCTGACATACGAGCAGTACTTC. This sequence encodes CASSLTYEQYF. The whole variable domain, remainder taken from reference TRBV7-2 and TRBJ2-7, is GAGVSQSPSNKVTEKGKDVELRCDPISGHTALYWYRQSLGQGLEFLIYFQGNSAPDKSGLPSDRFSAERTGGSVSTLTIQRTQQEDSAVYLCASSLTYEQYFGPGTRLTVT.

The chain combines TRBV4-3 with TRBJ1-2; 7 bases fit TRBD1. Germline CDR1 LGHNA, CDR2 YSLEER. The CDR3 has 14 residues. The junction had 7 bases not matched to a gene; V was cut back by 1 base and J by 8 bases. For the CDR3, the DNA is TGCGCCAGCAGCCAAGGACAGGGAGACAGGGGCTACACCTTC. Translating it yields CASSQGQGDRGYTF.

CDR3 amino acids: CASSQGGGTGELFF. The CDR3 region has the DNA TGTGCCAGCAGCCAAGGCGGGGGTACCGGGGAGCTGTTTTTT. The J gene is TRBJ2-2, the V gene TRBV3-1 (or the pseudogene TRBV3-2); 7 nucleotides line up with TRBD2. The CDR3 spans 14 residues. J lost 5 bases, V lost 1 base, and 1 base had no gene match. The germline gives CDR1 LGHDT, CDR2 YNNKEL (reference sequence).

V usage is TRBV5-1 and J usage is TRBJ1-2; 7 bases are shared with TRBD1. V lost 4 bases, J lost 1 base, and 10 bases stayed unmatched. Germline V gene lookup returns CDR1 SGHRS and CDR2 YFSETQ. The CDR3 has 16 residues. The CDR3 DNA sequence: TGCGCCAGCAGCCACGGAGACAGGGAGTTTAACTATGGCTACACCTTC. Translating it yields CASSHGDREFNYGYTF.

This rearrangement joins TRBV3-1 (or the pseudogene TRBV3-2) to TRBJ2-7, with TRBD2 identical over 10 bases. The CDR3 is made up of 14 amino acids. The germline V gene encodes CDR1 LGHDT and CDR2 YNNKEL (reference sequence). With 4 bases clipped from V and 2 bases from J, the junction kept 2 bases outside the gene matches. The DNA of the CDR3 is TGTGCCAGCAGCCCAAGCGGGAGGGCCTACGAGCAGTACTTC. Its protein product is CASSPSGRAYEQYF.

This clone has a handful of counts. The chain carries TRBV27 and TRBJ2-7; 14 positions match TRBD2. Germline CDR1 is MNHEY and CDR2 is SMNVEV (reference sequence). This CDR3 has 14 residues. Germline trimming cut 6 bases from V and 6 bases from J; bases unmatched to any gene: 4. CDR3 nucleotide sequence: TGTGCCAGCAGCGGACTAGCGGGAGGTGGCGAGCAGTACTTC. Residues: CASSGLAGGGEQYF.

The gene calls are TRBV30 and TRBJ1-2; the match to TRBD1 covers 7 bases. Looked up from germline, CDR1 is GTSNPN and CDR2 is SVGIG (reference sequence). CDR3 length equals 15 residues. Trimming took 0 bases from V and 3 from J; bases not matched to a gene: 7. DNA of the CDR3: TGTGCCTGGAGTGTACCCCTGGGACAGCACTATGGCTACACCTTC. Amino acid sequence: CAWSVPLGQHYGYTF.